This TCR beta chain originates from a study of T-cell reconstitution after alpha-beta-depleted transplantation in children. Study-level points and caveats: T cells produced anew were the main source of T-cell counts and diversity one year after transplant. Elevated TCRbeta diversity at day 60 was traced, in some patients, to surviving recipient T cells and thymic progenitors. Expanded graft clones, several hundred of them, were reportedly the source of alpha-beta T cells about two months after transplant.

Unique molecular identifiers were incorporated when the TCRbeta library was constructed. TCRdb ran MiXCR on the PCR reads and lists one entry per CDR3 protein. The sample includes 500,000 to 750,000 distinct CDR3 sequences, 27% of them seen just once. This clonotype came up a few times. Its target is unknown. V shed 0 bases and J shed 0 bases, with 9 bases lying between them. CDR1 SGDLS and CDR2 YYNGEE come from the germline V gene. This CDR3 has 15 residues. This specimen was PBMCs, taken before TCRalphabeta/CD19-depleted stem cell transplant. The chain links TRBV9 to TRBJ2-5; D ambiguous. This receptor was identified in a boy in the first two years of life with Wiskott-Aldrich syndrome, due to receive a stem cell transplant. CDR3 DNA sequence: TGTGCCAGCAGCGTAGATCGTCTAGACCAAGAGACCCAGTACTTC. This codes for CASSVDRLDQETQYF.